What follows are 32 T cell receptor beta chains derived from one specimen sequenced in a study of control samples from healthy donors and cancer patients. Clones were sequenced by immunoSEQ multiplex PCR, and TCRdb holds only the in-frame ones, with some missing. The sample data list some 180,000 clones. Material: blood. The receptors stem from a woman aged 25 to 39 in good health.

The CDR3 loop is CASSWGHEQYF. CDR3 DNA sequence: TGTGCCAGCAGTTGGGGGCACGAGCAGTACTTC. J is TRBJ2-7 and V is TRBV25-1; perhaps TRBD1 as D (6 bases). The CDR3 has 11 residues. CDR1 is MGHDK and CDR2 is SYGVNS in the germline V gene. V dropped 5 bases and J dropped 5 bases, with 7 bases sitting between them.

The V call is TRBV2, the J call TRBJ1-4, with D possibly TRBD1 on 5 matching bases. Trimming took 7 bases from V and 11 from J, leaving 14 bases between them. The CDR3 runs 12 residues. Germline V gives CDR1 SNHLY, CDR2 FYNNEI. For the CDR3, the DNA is TGTGCCAGCAAGAGGGTAGGGGAGAAACTGTTTTTT. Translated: CASKRVGEKLFF.

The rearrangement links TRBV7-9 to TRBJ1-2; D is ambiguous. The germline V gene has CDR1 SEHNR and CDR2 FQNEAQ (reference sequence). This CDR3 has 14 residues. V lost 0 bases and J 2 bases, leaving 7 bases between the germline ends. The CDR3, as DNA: TGTGCCAGCAGCTTAGCAATCAGGAACTATGGCTACACCTTC. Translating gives CASSLAIRNYGYTF.

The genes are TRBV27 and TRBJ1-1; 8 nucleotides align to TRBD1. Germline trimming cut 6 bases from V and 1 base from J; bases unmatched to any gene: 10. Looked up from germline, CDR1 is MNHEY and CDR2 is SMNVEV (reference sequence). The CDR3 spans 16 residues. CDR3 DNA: TGTGCCAGCAGGCCGATTTACAGGGGGAGGAACACTGAAGCTTTCTTT. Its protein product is CASRPIYRGRNTEAFF.

The CDR3 sequence: CASSPSSYTQYF. The CDR3, as DNA: TGTGCCAGCAGCCCCTCATCTTATACGCAGTATTTT. The rearrangement joins TRBV14 to TRBJ2-3, with D hard to call. The CDR3 has 12 residues. Germline V lookup: CDR1 SGHDN, CDR2 FVKESK. V was trimmed by 4 bases and J by 7 bases, leaving 9 bases between them.

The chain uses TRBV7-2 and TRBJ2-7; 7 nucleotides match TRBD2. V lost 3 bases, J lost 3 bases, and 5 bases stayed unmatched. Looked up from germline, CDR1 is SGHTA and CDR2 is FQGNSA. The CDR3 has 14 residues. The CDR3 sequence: CASSFSPGGYEQYF. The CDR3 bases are TGTGCCAGCAGCTTCTCCCCGGGAGGCTACGAGCAGTACTTC.

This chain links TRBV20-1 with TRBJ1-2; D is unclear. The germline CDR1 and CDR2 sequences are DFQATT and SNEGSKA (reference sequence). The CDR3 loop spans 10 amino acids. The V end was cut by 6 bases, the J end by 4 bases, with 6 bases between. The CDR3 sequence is CSAHSYGYTF. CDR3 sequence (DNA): TGCAGTGCCCACAGCTATGGCTACACCTTC.

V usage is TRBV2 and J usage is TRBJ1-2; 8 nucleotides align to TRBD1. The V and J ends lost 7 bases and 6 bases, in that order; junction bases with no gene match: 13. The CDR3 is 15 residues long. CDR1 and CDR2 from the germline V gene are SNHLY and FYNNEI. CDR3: CASTDIRGRKDGYTF. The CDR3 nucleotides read TGTGCCAGCACCGACATCAGGGGGCGCAAGGATGGCTACACCTTC. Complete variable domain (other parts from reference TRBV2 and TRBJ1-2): EPEVTQTPSHQVTQMGQEVILRCVPISNHLYFYWYRQILGQKVEFLVSFYNNEISEKSEIFDDQFSVERPDGSNFTLKIRSTKLEDSAMYFCASTDIRGRKDGYTFGSGTRLTVV.

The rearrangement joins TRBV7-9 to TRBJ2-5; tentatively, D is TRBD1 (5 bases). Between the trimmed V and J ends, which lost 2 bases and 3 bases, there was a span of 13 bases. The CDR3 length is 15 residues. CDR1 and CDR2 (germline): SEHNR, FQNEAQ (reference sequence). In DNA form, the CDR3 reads TGTGCCAGCAGCTTACTGGCAGGGATCGAAGAGACCCAGTACTTC. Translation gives CASSLLAGIEETQYF.

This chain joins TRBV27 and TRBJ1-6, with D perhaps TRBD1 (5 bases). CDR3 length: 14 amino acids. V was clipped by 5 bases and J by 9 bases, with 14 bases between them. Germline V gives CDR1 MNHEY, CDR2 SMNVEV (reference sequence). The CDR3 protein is CASSARGLFSPLHF. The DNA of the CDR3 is TGTGCCAGCAGTGCCCGGGGACTCTTTTCACCCCTCCACTTT.

DNA for the CDR3: TGCGCCAGCAGCTCTACAGGGTACGAGCAGTACTTC. This encodes CASSSTGYEQYF. This rearrangement joins TRBV5-1 to TRBJ2-7; perhaps TRBD1 as D (6 bases). Trimming took 3 bases from V and 4 from J, leaving 8 bases between them. Per germline, CDR1 SGHRS and CDR2 YFSETQ. This CDR3 comprises 12 residues.

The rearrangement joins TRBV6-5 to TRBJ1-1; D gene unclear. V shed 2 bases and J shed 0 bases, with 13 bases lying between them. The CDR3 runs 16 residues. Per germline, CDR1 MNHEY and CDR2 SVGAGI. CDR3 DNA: TGTGCCAGCAGTTACAAAGGGCCCTATATGAACACTGAAGCTTTCTTT. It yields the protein CASSYKGPYMNTEAFF.

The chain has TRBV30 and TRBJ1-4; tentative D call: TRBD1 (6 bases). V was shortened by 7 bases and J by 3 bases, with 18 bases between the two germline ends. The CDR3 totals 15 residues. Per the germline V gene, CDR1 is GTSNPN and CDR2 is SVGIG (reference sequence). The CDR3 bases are TGTGCCTCCCCCAGGGGCGGTGGGGCTAATGAAAAACTGTTTTTT. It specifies CASPRGGGANEKLFF.

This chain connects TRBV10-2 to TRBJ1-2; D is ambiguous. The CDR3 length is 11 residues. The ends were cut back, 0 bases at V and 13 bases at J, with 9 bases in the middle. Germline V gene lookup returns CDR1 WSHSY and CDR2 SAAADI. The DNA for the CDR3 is TGCGCCAGCAGTGAGTCGGGTGCCGGCACCTTC. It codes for CASSESGAGTF.

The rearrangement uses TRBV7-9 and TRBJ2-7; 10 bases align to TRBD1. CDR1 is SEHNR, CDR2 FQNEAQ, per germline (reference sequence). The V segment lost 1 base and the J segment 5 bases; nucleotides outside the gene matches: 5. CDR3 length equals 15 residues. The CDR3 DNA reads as TGTGCCAGCAGCTTAGGGGGCGGGACAGGGGACGAGCAGTACTTC. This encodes CASSLGGGTGDEQYF.

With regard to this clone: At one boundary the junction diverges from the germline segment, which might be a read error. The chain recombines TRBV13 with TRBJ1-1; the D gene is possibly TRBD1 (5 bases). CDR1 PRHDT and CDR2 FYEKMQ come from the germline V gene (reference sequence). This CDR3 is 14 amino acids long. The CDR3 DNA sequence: TGTGCCAGCAACTTACATGGGACGGGATTCAAAGCTTTCTTT. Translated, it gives CASNLHGTGFKAFF.

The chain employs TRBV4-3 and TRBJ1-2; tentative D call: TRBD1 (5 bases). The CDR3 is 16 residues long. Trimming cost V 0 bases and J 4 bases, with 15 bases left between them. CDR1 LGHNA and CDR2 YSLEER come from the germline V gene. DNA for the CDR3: TGCGCCAGCAGCCAAGATCTCGGGGGGAGAGCCTATGGCTACACCTTC. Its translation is CASSQDLGGRAYGYTF.

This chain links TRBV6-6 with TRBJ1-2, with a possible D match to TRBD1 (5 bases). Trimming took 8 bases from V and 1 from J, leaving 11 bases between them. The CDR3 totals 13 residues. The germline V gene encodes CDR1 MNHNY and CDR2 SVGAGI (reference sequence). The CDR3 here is CASGRGFNYGYTF. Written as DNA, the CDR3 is TGTGCCAGCGGGAGGGGATTTAACTATGGCTACACCTTC.

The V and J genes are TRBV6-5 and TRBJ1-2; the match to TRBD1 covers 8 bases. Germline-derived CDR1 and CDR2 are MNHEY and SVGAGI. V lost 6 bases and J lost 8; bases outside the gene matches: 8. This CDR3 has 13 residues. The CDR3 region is CASRPRTGLGYTF. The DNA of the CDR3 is TGTGCCAGCAGACCCCGGACAGGGCTCGGCTACACCTTC.

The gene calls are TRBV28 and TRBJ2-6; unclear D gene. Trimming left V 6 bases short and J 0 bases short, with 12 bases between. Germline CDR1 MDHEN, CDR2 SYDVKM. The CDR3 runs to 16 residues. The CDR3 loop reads CASSPVPASGANVLTF. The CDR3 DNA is TGTGCCAGCAGCCCTGTCCCTGCCTCTGGGGCCAACGTCCTGACTTTC.

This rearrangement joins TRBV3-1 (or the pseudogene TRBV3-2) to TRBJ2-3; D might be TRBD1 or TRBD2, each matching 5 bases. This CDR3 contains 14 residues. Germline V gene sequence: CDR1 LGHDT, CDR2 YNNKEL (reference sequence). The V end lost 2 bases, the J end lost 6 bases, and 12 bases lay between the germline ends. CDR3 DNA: TGTGCCAGCAGCCAATTTGAAGGGACGGATACGCAGTATTTT. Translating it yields CASSQFEGTDTQYF.

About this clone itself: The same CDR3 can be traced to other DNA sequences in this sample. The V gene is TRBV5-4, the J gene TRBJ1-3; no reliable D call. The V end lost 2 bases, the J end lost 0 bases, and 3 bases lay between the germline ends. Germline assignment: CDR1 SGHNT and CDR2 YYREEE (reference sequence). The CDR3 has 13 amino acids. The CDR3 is CASSFGSGNTIYF. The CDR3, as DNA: TGTGCCAGCAGCTTCGGCTCTGGAAACACCATATATTTT.

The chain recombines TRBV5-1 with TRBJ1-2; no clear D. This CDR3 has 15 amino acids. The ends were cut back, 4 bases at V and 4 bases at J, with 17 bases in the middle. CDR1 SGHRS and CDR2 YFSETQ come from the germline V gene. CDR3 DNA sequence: TGCGCCAGCAGCGTCTCGTTGACGGATGGCTATGGCTACACCTTC. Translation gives CASSVSLTDGYGYTF.

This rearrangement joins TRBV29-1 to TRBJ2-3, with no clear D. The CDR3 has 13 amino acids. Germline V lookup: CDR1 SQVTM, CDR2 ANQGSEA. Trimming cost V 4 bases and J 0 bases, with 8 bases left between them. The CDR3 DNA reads TGCAGCGTTGGTTCCCTGAGCACAGATACGCAGTATTTT. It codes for CSVGSLSTDTQYF.

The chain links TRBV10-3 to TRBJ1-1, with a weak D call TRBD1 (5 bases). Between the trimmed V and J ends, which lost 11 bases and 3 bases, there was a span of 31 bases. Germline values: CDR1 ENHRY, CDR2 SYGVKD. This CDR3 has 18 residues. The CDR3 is CAPPRSPRRQLGHTEAFF. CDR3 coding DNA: TGTGCCCCCCCCCGATCCCCTAGAAGACAGTTAGGTCACACTGAAGCTTTCTTT.

The CDR3 sequence is CASSPGQGSYNEQFF. CDR3 DNA: TGTGCCAGCAGCCCAGGACAGGGTTCCTACAATGAGCAGTTCTTC. This chain connects TRBV7-2 to TRBJ2-1, with 8 bases aligning to TRBD1. Germline CDR1 and CDR2: SGHTA and FQGNSA. There are 15 residues in the CDR3. Losses at the gene ends were 5 bases for V and 1 base for J; bases not matched to a gene: 4.

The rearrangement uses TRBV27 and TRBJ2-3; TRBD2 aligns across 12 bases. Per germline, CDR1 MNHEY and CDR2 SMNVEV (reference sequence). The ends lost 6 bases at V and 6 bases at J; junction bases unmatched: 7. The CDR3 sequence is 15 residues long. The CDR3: CASSLAGGPWDTQYF. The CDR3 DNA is TGTGCCAGCAGCCTAGCGGGGGGGCCGTGGGATACGCAGTATTTT.

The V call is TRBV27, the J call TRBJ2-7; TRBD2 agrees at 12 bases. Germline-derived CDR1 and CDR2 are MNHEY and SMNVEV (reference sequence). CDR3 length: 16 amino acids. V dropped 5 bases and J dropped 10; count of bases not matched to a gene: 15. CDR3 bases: TGTGCCAGCAGTCCGCGTCGGCTAGCGGGGGGGCATGTTCAGTACTTC. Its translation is CASSPRRLAGGHVQYF.

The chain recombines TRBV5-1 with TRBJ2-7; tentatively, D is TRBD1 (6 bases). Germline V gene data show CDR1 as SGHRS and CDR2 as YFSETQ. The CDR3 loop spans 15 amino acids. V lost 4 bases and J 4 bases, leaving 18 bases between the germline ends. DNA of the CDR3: TGCGCCAGCAGCCCCGCCCGCCCGACAGGATACGAGCAGTACTTC. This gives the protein CASSPARPTGYEQYF.

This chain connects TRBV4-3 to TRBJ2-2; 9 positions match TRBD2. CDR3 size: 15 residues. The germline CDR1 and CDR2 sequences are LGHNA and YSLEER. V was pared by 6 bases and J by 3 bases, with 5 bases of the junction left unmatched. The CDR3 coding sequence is TGCGCCAGCAGAAGCGGGGGGCCCCACACCGGGGAGCTGTTTTTT. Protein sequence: CASRSGGPHTGELFF.

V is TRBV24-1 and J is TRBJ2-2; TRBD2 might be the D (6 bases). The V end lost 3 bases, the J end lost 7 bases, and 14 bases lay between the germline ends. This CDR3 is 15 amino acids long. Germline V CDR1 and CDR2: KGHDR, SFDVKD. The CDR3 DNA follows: TGTGCCACCAGTGATCCGTCGGGGGTCCGCGGGGAGCTGTTTTTT. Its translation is CATSDPSGVRGELFF.

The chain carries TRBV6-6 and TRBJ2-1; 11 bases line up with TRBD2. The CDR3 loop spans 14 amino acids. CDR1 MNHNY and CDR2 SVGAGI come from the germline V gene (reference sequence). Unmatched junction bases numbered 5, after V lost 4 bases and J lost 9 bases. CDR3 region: CASSLTSGALEQFF. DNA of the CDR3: TGTGCCAGCAGTTTGACTAGCGGGGCCCTTGAGCAGTTCTTC.